The clone carrying this TCR beta chain was detected ten times or more. No antigen is known for it. These data come from a study of CD8+CD57+ T cells in acquired aplastic anemia. Study-level background: DNA recovered from sorted CD4+ and CD8+ cells had a mean of about 3 ug. Study-level results: Any difference that existed in CD8+ Simpson's diversity between patients and controls was not significant. The study identified under 30 CD8+ CDR3 sequences shared by patients and controls.

V lost 0 bases, J lost 8 bases, and 21 bases lay in between. Germline values: CDR1 SGHKS, CDR2 YYEKEE (reference sequence). The CDR3 totals 18 residues. Researchers used genomic DNA as the template to profile TCR beta VDJ and CDR3. TCRdb ran MiXCR on the reads and lists one entry per CDR3 protein. The table has around 200,000 distinct CDR3 sequences, roughly 55% seen once. Sample: sorted CD4+, CD8+, or CD8+CD57+ T cells (not recorded which) from PBMCs. The clonotype comes from a human donor in good health. The chain recombines TRBV5-5 with TRBJ1-6, with no clear D. CDR3 loop: CASSLDWSGAGNDSPLHF. The CDR3 region has the DNA TGTGCCAGCAGCTTGGATTGGTCCGGCGCAGGCAATGATTCACCCCTCCACTTT.